This entry features one T cell receptor beta chain sequence. Only a few counts were recorded for this clonotype. Its binding antigen is unknown. It may be a read error: a sequence one base away is much more abundant. Reading from cysteine to phenylalanine, the CDR3 counts 15 amino acids. CDR3 DNA is the only sequence kept; it has 45 bases, read in frame from the first base. The germline V gene (reference sequence) yields DFQATT for CDR1 and SNEGSKA for CDR2. The sample originates from a study of Graves' ophthalmopathy and Graves' hyperthyroidism (dated by TCRdb to the late 2010s). Concerning the study at large: Peripheral blood was collected at initial diagnosis, before any treatment. To tell Graves' ophthalmopathy apart from Graves' hyperthyroidism, and to predict which patients would progress to ophthalmopathy, the study relied on TCR beta repertoire signatures. Once sampling was done, hyperthyroidism patients were given methimazole at a starting dose of 30 mg daily, while ophthalmopathy patients were given high-dose intravenous methylprednisolone. A discovery set of 100 patients (around 45 ophthalmopathy, just over 55 stable hyperthyroidism) was enrolled to explore V-J signatures distinguishing ophthalmopathy from hyperthyroidism. For independent validation, a separate cohort was made up of around 19 hyperthyroidism patients plus 17 patients who later progressed from hyperthyroidism to ophthalmopathy. In roughly 6 hyperthyroidism patients, T-cell repertoires of thyroid tissue and blood were compared. In total, around 130 blood samples were TCR-sequenced: around 42 ophthalmopathy, roughly 77 hyperthyroidism and approximately 17 hyperthyroidism-to-ophthalmopathy patients. For training and testing, the 100 patients in the discovery cohort were randomly divided in a 7:3 ratio.

For repertoire sequencing, TCR beta CDR3 regions were amplified from RNA transcripts. The first round was an RT-PCR using HTBI primers with the Qiagen OneStep RT-PCR kit, and this first round was followed by a second-round multiplex PCR, then size selection and purification. Libraries were sequenced paired-end with 100 bp reads on an Illumina HiSeq2000. In the source study's methods: SOAPnuke was used for read processing, and reads with adapters, uncalled bases, a mean Phred below 15, or no exact constant-primer or identifier match were discarded. COPE v1.2.5 was used to merge high-quality paired reads. Clonotypes were defined as unique nucleotide sequences and were aligned to IMGT TRB V, D and J references using MiTCR v1.1. Analysis was restricted to V-J combinations with a frequency above 0.0001, which covered roughly 99% of repertoires. For each V-J combination, a TCR clonal expansion and chaos score was defined as the ratio of F50 clonal expansion to chaos observed in the TCRdist matrix. Features were reduced by Welch's t-statistics and random forest to approximately 13 V-J combinations, which fed a naive Bayes classifier. The similarity between thyroid and blood repertoires was quantified using the Morisita-Horn index. Clones were called with MiXCR by TCRdb after fastp trimmed the public reads at Q25, and only in-frame beta chains were retained. Each entry is one CDR3 protein sequence, shown with its most common DNA and genes. The V and J calls reflect TCRdb's pipeline rather than the authors' work. The sample table holds hundreds of thousands of distinct CDR3 sequences, of which approximately 22% were seen once. The top ten constitute more than 5.5% of the sample.

What the research found in general, with its limitations: In validation, the model predicted ophthalmopathy progression with 55% to 71% sensitivity and less than 80% specificity; some 13 predicted patients were CT-confirmed with GO in a median of 6.5 months. Most expanded thyroid clonotypes with frequency above 0.001 were also detected in blood, suggesting blood repertoires may reflect the thyroid immune response. No statistical method was used to predetermine the sample size, and group allocation was not hidden from the investigators. In cross-validation, the 13-signature model distinguished ophthalmopathy from stable hyperthyroidism with about 90% sensitivity and about 81% specificity, while in the test set the corresponding values were approximately 80% and 75%.

Stable hyperthyroidism was defined as no progression to ophthalmopathy within 18 months of follow-up. Hyperthyroidism patients were newly diagnosed, with disease duration under 2 months, and aged 18 to 65 years. Patients with other autoimmune diseases, uncontrolled infections, pregnancy or lactation were excluded. Diagnosis relied on clinical symptoms, serum thyroxine, TRAb, thyroid ultrasound and orbital computed tomography. Ficoll-Paque density gradient centrifugation was used to isolate PBMCs from under 11 ml of fresh peripheral blood. Total RNA was extracted with Trizol reagent and quality-checked on an Agilent 2100 Bioanalyzer.

This TCR came from a woman younger than 30 with stable Graves' hyperthyroidism. Some clones in this sample may be carry-over from other donors' samples. Donor details come from another sample of the same person, matched by shared clones. Recombination connected TRBV20-1 to TRBJ1-6, with TRBD1 as a weak D call on 6 bases. Source material: peripheral blood. The DNA sequence is as follows: TGCAGTGCTAGGCAGGGGAGCGCCTATAATTCACACCTCCACTTT. This encodes CSARQGSAYNSHLHF.